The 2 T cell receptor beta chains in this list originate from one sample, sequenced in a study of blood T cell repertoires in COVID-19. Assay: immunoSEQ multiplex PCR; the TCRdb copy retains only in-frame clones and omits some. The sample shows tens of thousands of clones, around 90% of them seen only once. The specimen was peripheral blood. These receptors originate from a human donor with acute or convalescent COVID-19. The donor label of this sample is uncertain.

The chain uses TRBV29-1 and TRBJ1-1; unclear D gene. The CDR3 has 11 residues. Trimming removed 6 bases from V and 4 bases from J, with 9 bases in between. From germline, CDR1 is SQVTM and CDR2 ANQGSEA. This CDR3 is CSVAPSTEAFF. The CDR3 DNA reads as TGCAGCGTCGCGCCGTCCACTGAAGCTTTCTTT. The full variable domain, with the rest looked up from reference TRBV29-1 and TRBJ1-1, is SAVISQKPSRDICQRGTSLTIQCQVDSQVTMMFWYRQQPGQSLTLIATANQGSEATYESGFVIDKFPISRPNLTFSTLTVSNMSPEDSSIYLCSVAPSTEAFFGQGTRLTVV.

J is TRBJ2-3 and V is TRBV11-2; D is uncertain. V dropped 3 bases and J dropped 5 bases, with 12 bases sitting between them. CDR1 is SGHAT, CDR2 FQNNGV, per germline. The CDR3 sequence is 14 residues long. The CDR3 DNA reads TGTGCCAGCAGCTTGTGGGCAGGCTTAGATACGCAGTATTTT. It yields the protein CASSLWAGLDTQYF.